The present entry profiles one T cell receptor (beta chain) with its context. Some clones are missing from TCRdb's copy, which holds only in-frame ones; the method was immunoSEQ multiplex PCR. The sample yields tens of thousands of clones, less than 90% seen once. The data belong to a study of OX40 agonist ivuxolimab in advanced cancers. Germline V CDR1 and CDR2: MNHNS, SASEGT. CDR3 length: 15 amino acids. V gave up 4 bases and J gave up 7 bases; unmatched junction bases: 8. The specimen comprised CD4+ or CD8+ T cells sorted from blood, sampled in a trial of the OX40 agonist ivuxolimab. The clonotype comes from an adult with an advanced solid tumor such as melanoma, head and neck, liver or kidney cancer. The chain couples TRBV6-1 to TRBJ1-4, with 8 bases identical to TRBD1. DNA of the CDR3: TGTGCCAGCAGTGCACCCGGACAGGGTAGTGAAAAACTGTTTTTT. Amino acids: CASSAPGQGSEKLFF.